The rows below give T cell receptor beta chains drawn from one sample of a study of T cells in narcolepsy. This table comes from immunoSEQ multiplex PCR, and its TCRdb copy is limited to in-frame clones, with some not included. The table lists approximately 30,000 clones, about four fifths of them singletons. Material: CD45RA- memory CD4+ T cells from PBMCs. All receptors come from a human donor with narcolepsy. Each CDR3 is given with its conserved first and last residue. Each record gives: J gene, D gene, V gene, CDR3 protein, CDR3 DNA. A D gene is named only where the DNA matches it firmly.

TRBJ2-7 | TRBD1 | TRBV5-1 | CASSSRPAGGLNERYF | TGCGCCAGCAGCTCCCGCCCGGCAGGGGGTTTGAACGAGCGGTACTTC
TRBJ2-3 | TRBD1 | TRBV7-9 | CASSLGQGGFTDTQYF | TGTGCCAGCAGCCTGGGACAGGGAGGGTTTACAGATACGCAGTATTTT
TRBJ1-6 | TRBD1 | TRBV28 | CASSFSYRGSPLHF | TGTGCCAGCAGTTTTTCCTACAGGGGTTCACCCCTCCACTTT
TRBJ2-3 | - | TRBV29-1 | CSVVKGYRNTDTQYF | TGCAGCGTTGTGAAAGGGTATAGGAACACAGATACGCAGTATTTT
TRBJ2-2 | TRBD1 | TRBV19 | CASSTGTVLGELFF | TGTGCCAGTAGTACCGGGACAGTCCTCGGGGAGCTGTTTTTT
TRBJ2-3 | - | TRBV18 | CASSPERDTQYF | TGTGCCAGCTCTCCAGAACGGGATACGCAGTATTTT
TRBJ2-2 | - | TRBV25-1 | CASSESTGRTNTGELFF | TGTGCCAGCAGTGAATCGACAGGTCGAACGAACACCGGGGAGCTGTTTTTT
TRBJ1-4 | TRBD1 | TRBV7-6 | CASSARQGAGEKLFF | TGTGCCAGCAGCGCCAGACAGGGGGCAGGGGAAAAACTGTTTTTT